This TCR beta chain is drawn from a study of cytomegalovirus exposure and HLA in healthy donors. Unmatched junction bases numbered 10, after V lost 1 base and J lost 3 bases. Germline CDR1 reads SGHAT; CDR2 reads FQNNGV. This CDR3 has 17 amino acids. Measured with immunoSEQ multiplex PCR; TCRdb has only the in-frame clones, and not every one. The repertoire consists of more than 110,000 clones, with roughly 90% occurring once and the leading ten covering less than 3%. It was the approximately 110-subject validation cohort, separate from the approximately 620-subject first cohort, to which the donors belonged.

V gene TRBV11-2 combines with J gene TRBJ2-3, with 7 positions matching TRBD1. The sample was PBMCs. The sequence came from a man between 18 and 35 years old in good health and CMV-seronegative. The CDR3 protein is CASSLAWDSVGTDTQYF. DNA of the CDR3: TGTGCCAGCAGCTTAGCCTGGGACAGCGTGGGGACAGATACGCAGTATTTT.